Listed below are T cell receptor beta chains from one sample, sequenced in a study of blood T cells in healthy people across ages. Each CDR3 protein gets one entry after TCRdb re-called the 5' RACE reads with MiXCR. The sample carries about 780,000 distinct CDR3 sequences, around 62% recorded once. Sequencing used blood. These receptors were obtained from a man aged 25 to 40 in good health. Both conserved end residues are part of each CDR3.

v_gene	len	j_gene	CDR3aa
TRBV7-2	15	TRBJ1-4	CASSPRDGSNEKLFF
TRBV7-8	16	TRBJ2-5	CASSPATSGNQETQYF
TRBV7-9	12	TRBJ1-2	CASTAATYGYTF
TRBV6-5	17	TRBJ2-3	CASSYSRTGGFTDTQYF
TRBV28	14	TRBJ2-1	CASSVAGASNEQFF
TRBV20-1	15	TRBJ2-1	CSAQPGQDLDNEQFF
TRBV27	15	TRBJ2-6	CASSRWVAGANVLTF
TRBV7-2	12	TRBJ2-1	CASSVGRSEQFF
TRBV9	15	TRBJ2-7	CASSVALGSSYEQYF
TRBV4-3	15	TRBJ2-7	CASSQEKAFSYEQYF
TRBV7-2	14	TRBJ2-1	CASSLFRGWNEQFF
TRBV11-2	15	TRBJ2-6	CASSLGLAGANVLTF
TRBV10-3	14	TRBJ1-1	CAISGDGRLAEAFF
TRBV10-3	13	TRBJ2-1	CAISESSYNEQFF
TRBV6-1	13	TRBJ2-5	CASTWAGEETQYF
TRBV10-3	13	TRBJ2-2	CAIRRQAFGELFF
TRBV2	11	TRBJ1-2	CASSEDYGYTF
TRBV4-1	16	TRBJ2-1	CASSQSTSGGYNEQFF
TRBV3-1	12	TRBJ2-3	CASSLRLATQYF
TRBV20-1	10	TRBJ2-7	CSAGTYEQYF
TRBV9	15	TRBJ2-1	CASSVVGLEGDEQFF
TRBV9	15	TRBJ1-6	CASSGDREGNSPLHF
TRBV5-1	15	-	CASSLYYQSTYEQYF
TRBV6-1	12	-	CASRKYGETQYF
TRBV7-2	16	TRBJ2-7	CASSLVSGGAANEQYF
TRBV7-2	15	TRBJ1-5	CASSLGGQGHQPQHF
TRBV2	15	-	CASSNVGTGMYEQYF
TRBV29-1	15	TRBJ1-6	CSVKTDSGPNSPLHF
TRBV6-6	15	TRBJ2-1	CASSYSSASETEQFF
TRBV5-4	14	TRBJ2-3	CASSSGPYTDTQYF
TRBV14	18	TRBJ2-7	CASSQVEALGTPSYEQYF
TRBV28	16	TRBJ2-4	CASSLSEANRGYIQYF
TRBV10-2	17	TRBJ2-5	CASSEIMLAGAPGAQYF
TRBV5-1	15	TRBJ2-2	CASSLVGGQTGELFF
TRBV24-1	13	TRBJ1-2	CATSELWGSGYTF
TRBV29-1	14	TRBJ1-1	CSVKVTAVNTEAFF
TRBV7-2	20	TRBJ2-1	CASSLGVRLAGASSYNEQFF
TRBV2	13	TRBJ2-1	CASSERGSLQQFF
TRBV27	15	TRBJ2-5	CASSLSPEGRETQYF
TRBV29-1	14	TRBJ2-1	CSVARTSGPTEQFF
TRBV14	14	TRBJ2-1	CASSHYRIQETQFF
TRBV6-2/TRBV6-3	15	-	CASSYPDRGGKTQYF
TRBV4-2	17	TRBJ2-3	CASSQEIGAGGLDTQYF
TRBV5-1	17	TRBJ2-5	CASSKGLAGGSQETQYF
TRBV20-1	16	TRBJ2-7	CSARDIAPDISYEQYF
TRBV12-3/TRBV12-4	15	TRBJ2-7	CASSSPDRGLYEQYF
TRBV6-5	14	TRBJ2-1	CASSPQTSGGRQFF
TRBV12-3/TRBV12-4	13	TRBJ2-4	CASSFRGLDIQYF
TRBV5-1	16	-	CASSRRTSGSFYEQYF
TRBV20-1	14	TRBJ2-5	CSAPPAPYQETQYF
TRBV5-1	14	TRBJ2-4	CASSRDSGKNIQYF
TRBV29-1	15	TRBJ2-1	CSVEEGASRYNEQFF
TRBV7-8	15	TRBJ2-5	CASSLRRSNQETQYF
TRBV7-9	14	TRBJ1-1	CASSLAKQVTEAFF
TRBV4-3	14	TRBJ1-2	CASSQDYADYGYTF
TRBV7-2	14	TRBJ2-5	CASSQPELQETQYF
TRBV29-1	14	TRBJ2-5	CSVDLGTDQETQYF
TRBV15	14	TRBJ1-2	CATSRDIGQGVYTF
TRBV11-2	13	TRBJ1-5	CASSGDTNQPQHF
TRBV9	14	-	CASSVDTGRSTQYF